A selection of T cell receptor beta chains follows, all from one sample in a study of T-cell memory formation after mild COVID-19. TCRdb itself ran the 5' RACE reads through MiXCR, one entry per CDR3 protein. The repertoire holds 110,000 or so distinct CDR3 sequences, with about 20% as singletons. The sequenced material came from PBMCs or a T cell subset sorted from them (not recorded which). The receptor set was obtained from a young man who had mild COVID-19 (a few samples of this study predate the infection). Cell type and time point are not known. The CDR3 runs from the conserved cysteine through the conserved F or W. A D gene is named only where the DNA matches it firmly. The size field is filled for only some rows; it gives once, few, many or a size class.

clone_size: few; v_call: TRBV6-6; j_call: TRBJ2-7; d_call: -; cdr3_nt: TGTGCCAGCAGCCCTACGACAGGCTCCTACGAGCAGTACTTC; cdr3_aa: CASSPTTGSYEQYF
clone_size: few; v_call: TRBV13; j_call: TRBJ2-7; d_call: TRBD1; cdr3_nt: TGTGCCAGCAGCTTCCGCCGACAGGGGAGGAATTACGAGCAGTACTTC; cdr3_aa: CASSFRRQGRNYEQYF
clone_size: -; v_call: TRBV6-6; j_call: TRBJ1-2; d_call: -; cdr3_nt: TGTGCCAGCAGATGGACAGCTAACTATGGCTACACCTTC; cdr3_aa: CASRWTANYGYTF
clone_size: -; v_call: TRBV10-2; j_call: TRBJ1-2; d_call: -; cdr3_nt: TGCGCCAGCAGTGGCCAGGAGTATGGCTACACCTTC; cdr3_aa: CASSGQEYGYTF
clone_size: -; v_call: TRBV6-2/TRBV6-3; j_call: TRBJ2-1; d_call: TRBD2; cdr3_nt: TGTGCCAGCAGTGGTGGTCCGGGGGGTGAGCAGTTCTTC; cdr3_aa: CASSGGPGGEQFF
clone_size: few; v_call: TRBV4-3; j_call: TRBJ2-7; d_call: -; cdr3_nt: TGCGCCAGCAGCCAAGATTCGAGTTACGAGCAGTACTTC; cdr3_aa: CASSQDSSYEQYF
clone_size: few; v_call: TRBV11-2; j_call: TRBJ2-1; d_call: -; cdr3_nt: TGTGCCAGCAGCTTACAACGACAGACCTCCTACAATGAGCAGTTCTTC; cdr3_aa: CASSLQRQTSYNEQFF
clone_size: few; v_call: TRBV24-1; j_call: TRBJ1-1; d_call: -; cdr3_nt: TGTGCCACCAGCCCTTCCGACAGCACTGAAGCTTTCTTT; cdr3_aa: CATSPSDSTEAFF
clone_size: few; v_call: TRBV5-1; j_call: TRBJ2-6; d_call: -; cdr3_nt: TGCGCCAGCAACTTTGTGGGGGCCAACGTCCTGACTTTC; cdr3_aa: CASNFVGANVLTF
clone_size: -; v_call: TRBV6-2/TRBV6-3; j_call: TRBJ1-2; d_call: TRBD1; cdr3_nt: TGTGCCAGCAGCAGGGGGCTACGTGGCTACACCTTC; cdr3_aa: CASSRGLRGYTF
clone_size: -; v_call: TRBV7-9; j_call: TRBJ2-7; d_call: -; cdr3_nt: TGTGCCAGCAGCCCTGGGCCCACAGGGTTCTACGAGCAGTACTTC; cdr3_aa: CASSPGPTGFYEQYF
clone_size: -; v_call: TRBV7-9; j_call: TRBJ1-6; d_call: -; cdr3_nt: TGTGCCAGCAGCCTCTGGGCCCCTAATTCACCCCTCCACTTT; cdr3_aa: CASSLWAPNSPLHF
clone_size: -; v_call: TRBV7-8; j_call: TRBJ1-1; d_call: -; cdr3_nt: TGTGCCAGCAGCTTATGGGGCACTGAAGCTTTCTTT; cdr3_aa: CASSLWGTEAFF
clone_size: few; v_call: TRBV4-1; j_call: TRBJ2-7; d_call: TRBD1; cdr3_nt: TGCGCCAGCAGCCCGCAGACAGGGGTTAACCACGAGCAGTACTTC; cdr3_aa: CASSPQTGVNHEQYF
clone_size: -; v_call: TRBV6-5; j_call: TRBJ2-3; d_call: TRBD2; cdr3_nt: TGTGCCAGCAGTTACCTAGCGGGGATAAGCACAGATACGCAGTATTTT; cdr3_aa: CASSYLAGISTDTQYF
clone_size: few; v_call: TRBV5-1; j_call: TRBJ2-7; d_call: -; cdr3_nt: TGCGCCAGCAGCTTCGGGAACGAGCAGTACTTC; cdr3_aa: CASSFGNEQYF
clone_size: few; v_call: TRBV5-6; j_call: TRBJ2-7; d_call: -; cdr3_nt: TGTGCCAGCAGCGTCGCCGGGATTTACTACGAGCAGTACTTC; cdr3_aa: CASSVAGIYYEQYF
clone_size: -; v_call: TRBV4-2; j_call: TRBJ2-1; d_call: -; cdr3_nt: TGTGCCAGCAGCCTGCTTTTGGGACCCCGGCAGTTCTTC; cdr3_aa: CASSLLLGPRQFF
clone_size: few; v_call: TRBV12-3/TRBV12-4; j_call: TRBJ1-6; d_call: TRBD1; cdr3_nt: TGTGCCAGCAGTCCAGGACAGGGGATTAATTCACCCCTCCACTTT; cdr3_aa: CASSPGQGINSPLHF
clone_size: few; v_call: TRBV20-1; j_call: TRBJ2-5; d_call: -; cdr3_nt: TGCAGTGCGACGACCCAGGGTGAAATTGGAGAGACCCAGTACTTC; cdr3_aa: CSATTQGEIGETQYF
clone_size: few; v_call: TRBV29-1; j_call: TRBJ1-2; d_call: -; cdr3_nt: TGCAGCGTCCGGGACGCCTATGGCTACACCTTC; cdr3_aa: CSVRDAYGYTF
clone_size: few; v_call: TRBV4-2; j_call: TRBJ2-7; d_call: TRBD2; cdr3_nt: TGTGCCAGCAGCCAAGTAACGGGGGGGAACTACGAGCAGTACTTC; cdr3_aa: CASSQVTGGNYEQYF
clone_size: -; v_call: TRBV5-1; j_call: TRBJ1-2; d_call: TRBD1; cdr3_nt: TGCGCCAGCACCTCCGGGACAGGGAACTATGGCTACACCTTC; cdr3_aa: CASTSGTGNYGYTF
clone_size: -; v_call: TRBV6-2/TRBV6-3; j_call: TRBJ2-1; d_call: TRBD1; cdr3_nt: TGTGCCAGCAGTCAGGACAGGGGTGGCCATGAGCAGTTCTTC; cdr3_aa: CASSQDRGGHEQFF
clone_size: -; v_call: TRBV6-1; j_call: TRBJ1-5; d_call: -; cdr3_nt: TGTGCCAGCAGTGCCCAGGACTATAGCAATCAGCCCCAGCATTTT; cdr3_aa: CASSAQDYSNQPQHF
clone_size: few; v_call: TRBV28; j_call: TRBJ2-3; d_call: TRBD1; cdr3_nt: TGTGCCAGCACCACAGGGGGCACAGATACGCAGTATTTT; cdr3_aa: CASTTGGTDTQYF
clone_size: many; v_call: TRBV4-2; j_call: TRBJ2-1; d_call: TRBD2; cdr3_nt: TGTGCCAGCAGCCAAGATTTCCGGTGGGTAGCGGGGGCCAACAATGAGCAGTTCTTC; cdr3_aa: CASSQDFRWVAGANNEQFF
clone_size: -; v_call: TRBV6-2/TRBV6-3; j_call: TRBJ1-1; d_call: -; cdr3_nt: TGTGCCAGCAGTTACGAAGGGTCCGAAATGAACACTGAAGCTTTCTTT; cdr3_aa: CASSYEGSEMNTEAFF
clone_size: few; v_call: TRBV14; j_call: TRBJ2-7; d_call: -; cdr3_nt: TGTGCCAGCAGCCAAGTAGCAGGGATAAGGTCCTACGAGCAGTACTTC; cdr3_aa: CASSQVAGIRSYEQYF
clone_size: -; v_call: TRBV7-8; j_call: TRBJ1-2; d_call: -; cdr3_nt: TGTGCCAGCAGCTTAGAGGGTCCTTCTAACTATGGCTACACCTTC; cdr3_aa: CASSLEGPSNYGYTF
clone_size: -; v_call: TRBV7-2; j_call: TRBJ1-5; d_call: -; cdr3_nt: TGTGCCAGCAGCTTAGCGAATCAGCCCCAGCATTTT; cdr3_aa: CASSLANQPQHF
clone_size: -; v_call: TRBV6-5; j_call: TRBJ2-2; d_call: TRBD2; cdr3_nt: TGTGCCAGCAGTTACGGGGCTAGCGGGGGGGCAGGGGAGCTGTTTTTT; cdr3_aa: CASSYGASGGAGELFF
clone_size: medium-sized; v_call: TRBV20-1; j_call: TRBJ2-7; d_call: TRBD1; cdr3_nt: TGCAGTGCTCGGGACAGGGAGTACGAGCAGTACTTC; cdr3_aa: CSARDREYEQYF
clone_size: few; v_call: TRBV12-3/TRBV12-4; j_call: TRBJ2-3; d_call: TRBD2; cdr3_nt: TGTGCCAGCAGTCCGGGAGGGAGCGCAGATACGCAGTATTTT; cdr3_aa: CASSPGGSADTQYF
clone_size: many; v_call: TRBV7-9; j_call: TRBJ2-3; d_call: -; cdr3_nt: TGTGCCAGCAGTCACCAGGCGGGACAGCCCACAGATACGCAGTATTTT; cdr3_aa: CASSHQAGQPTDTQYF
clone_size: -; v_call: TRBV4-1; j_call: TRBJ1-1; d_call: -; cdr3_nt: TGCGCCAGCAGCCAAGCTGGAAGGGGGAACACTGAAGCTTTCTTT; cdr3_aa: CASSQAGRGNTEAFF
clone_size: -; v_call: TRBV5-1; j_call: TRBJ2-7; d_call: -; cdr3_nt: TGCGCCAGCAGCTTTTACTCCGACTCCTACGAGCAGTACTTC; cdr3_aa: CASSFYSDSYEQYF
clone_size: once; v_call: TRBV4-1; j_call: TRBJ1-1; d_call: -; cdr3_nt: TGCGCCAGCAGCCAAACTGCCCATAGCGGACGGATTAACACTGAAGCTTTCTTT; cdr3_aa: CASSQTAHSGRINTEAFF
clone_size: -; v_call: TRBV9; j_call: TRBJ1-2; d_call: TRBD1; cdr3_nt: TGTGCCAGCAGCGCGGGACAGCTCTATGGCTACACCTTC; cdr3_aa: CASSAGQLYGYTF
clone_size: few; v_call: TRBV12-3/TRBV12-4; j_call: TRBJ1-2; d_call: -; cdr3_nt: TGTGCCAGCAGTCCTTTTAACTATGGCTACACCTTC; cdr3_aa: CASSPFNYGYTF
clone_size: -; v_call: TRBV5-5; j_call: TRBJ2-7; d_call: -; cdr3_nt: TGTGCCAGCAGCTTTAGAGGACAAACCTACGAGCAGTACTTC; cdr3_aa: CASSFRGQTYEQYF
clone_size: few; v_call: TRBV6-5; j_call: TRBJ1-5; d_call: -; cdr3_nt: TGTGCCAGCAGCGCCGGGGGGGTTCAGCATTTT; cdr3_aa: CASSAGGVQHF
clone_size: many; v_call: TRBV4-1; j_call: TRBJ2-1; d_call: -; cdr3_nt: TGCGCCAGCAGCCAGCAGGCAGGTGGAAGTGTACTCTGGAATGAGCAGTTCTTC; cdr3_aa: CASSQQAGGSVLWNEQFF
clone_size: few; v_call: TRBV5-5; j_call: TRBJ1-5; d_call: -; cdr3_nt: TGTGCCAGCAGCTTGTCAGTTGACAATCAGCCCCAGCATTTT; cdr3_aa: CASSLSVDNQPQHF
clone_size: -; v_call: TRBV9; j_call: TRBJ2-5; d_call: TRBD2; cdr3_nt: TGTGCCAGCAGCGCTAGCGGGGCCGGGGGGGACCAGTACTTC; cdr3_aa: CASSASGAGGDQYF
clone_size: -; v_call: TRBV4-2; j_call: TRBJ1-2; d_call: TRBD1; cdr3_nt: TGTGCCAGCAGCCAAGAACAGGACAGGGTCTATGGCTACACCTTC; cdr3_aa: CASSQEQDRVYGYTF
clone_size: few; v_call: TRBV4-1; j_call: TRBJ2-1; d_call: TRBD1; cdr3_nt: TGCGCCAGCAGCCGAAAGACAGGGGATCCCTACAATGAGCAGTTCTTC; cdr3_aa: CASSRKTGDPYNEQFF
clone_size: -; v_call: TRBV29-1; j_call: TRBJ2-3; d_call: TRBD1; cdr3_nt: TGCAGCGCCCTAGGGGGCCCCGGGACAAGAGGGATTGGGAGCACAGATACGCAGTATTTT; cdr3_aa: CSALGGPGTRGIGSTDTQYF
clone_size: few; v_call: TRBV7-9; j_call: TRBJ2-1; d_call: -; cdr3_nt: TGTGCCAGCCTACCATTAGGGTCGGAGTTATTC; cdr3_aa: CASLPLGSELF
clone_size: -; v_call: TRBV4-1; j_call: TRBJ2-7; d_call: -; cdr3_nt: TGCGCCAGCAGCCAAGATGCGCCACCCGCGGCCTACGAGCAGTACTTC; cdr3_aa: CASSQDAPPAAYEQYF
clone_size: few; v_call: TRBV4-1; j_call: TRBJ1-3; d_call: -; cdr3_nt: TGCGCCAGCAGCCAAGGGTGGGGCGGACTCCACTCTGGAAACACCATATATTTT; cdr3_aa: CASSQGWGGLHSGNTIYF
clone_size: -; v_call: TRBV7-9; j_call: TRBJ1-2; d_call: -; cdr3_nt: TGTGCCAGCAGCTTATCCGTCCGGGAGTCCTATGGCTACACCTTC; cdr3_aa: CASSLSVRESYGYTF
clone_size: -; v_call: TRBV3-1; j_call: TRBJ1-1; d_call: -; cdr3_nt: TGTGCCAGCAGCGGACATCTTACTGAAGCTTTCTTT; cdr3_aa: CASSGHLTEAFF
clone_size: -; v_call: TRBV5-1; j_call: TRBJ2-5; d_call: -; cdr3_nt: TGCGCCAGCAGCTTGGATAGGAGCCTCATACAGCAAGAGACCCAGTACTTC; cdr3_aa: CASSLDRSLIQQETQYF
clone_size: few; v_call: TRBV7-9; j_call: TRBJ1-5; d_call: -; cdr3_nt: TGTGCCAGCAGCTTAAGGGTGGGACAGCCCCAGCATTTT; cdr3_aa: CASSLRVGQPQHF